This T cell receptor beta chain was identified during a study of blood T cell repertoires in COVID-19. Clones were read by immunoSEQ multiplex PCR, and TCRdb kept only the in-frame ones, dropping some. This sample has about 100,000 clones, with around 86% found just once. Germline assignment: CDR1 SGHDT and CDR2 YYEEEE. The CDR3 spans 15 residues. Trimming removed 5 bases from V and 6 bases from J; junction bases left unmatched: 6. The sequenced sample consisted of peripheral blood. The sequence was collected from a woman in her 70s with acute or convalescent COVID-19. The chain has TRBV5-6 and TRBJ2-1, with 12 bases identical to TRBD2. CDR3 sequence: CASRHGLAGRNEQFF. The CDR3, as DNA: TGTGCCAGCAGGCATGGACTAGCGGGACGCAATGAGCAGTTCTTC.